Following are 8 T cell receptor beta chains from one sample sequenced in a study of blood T cell repertoires in COVID-19. The method was immunoSEQ multiplex PCR; TCRdb's version includes in-frame clones alone and lacks a portion of them. The repertoire holds 150,000 to 200,000 clones, with 80% to 90% as singletons. The specimen sequenced was peripheral blood. The receptors originated from a man aged 70 or older with active or convalescent COVID-19.

This rearrangement joins TRBV5-8 to TRBJ2-5, with a tentative D call TRBD1 (6 bases). CDR1 and CDR2 (germline): SGHTS, YDEGEE. V gave up 3 bases and J gave up 2 bases, with 23 bases separating them. This CDR3 spans 18 amino acids. The CDR3 region has the DNA TGTGCCAGCAGCTCGGCAGCGGACAGAATTTTCGGTCAAGAGACCCAGTACTTC. Translating gives CASSSAADRIFGQETQYF.

The genes are TRBV6-2 or TRBV6-3 and TRBJ2-5; maybe TRBD1 (6 bases). CDR3 length equals 14 residues. V was pared by 6 bases and J by 5 bases, with 16 bases between. Germline-derived CDR1 and CDR2 are MNHEY and SVGEGT. CDR3 in amino acids: CASSQQGVSETQYF. The CDR3, as DNA: TGTGCCAGCAGCCAACAGGGAGTTTCGGAGACCCAGTACTTC.

The genes are TRBV6-5 and TRBJ2-2, with D unresolved. CDR1 is MNHEY and CDR2 is SVGAGI in the germline V gene. The germline V and J ends were trimmed by 6 bases and 5 bases, with 16 bases remaining between them. The CDR3 covers 15 residues. In DNA form, the CDR3 reads TGTGCCAGCAGCCACGGGTCGGGTGGGACCGGGGAGCTGTTTTTT. It yields the protein CASSHGSGGTGELFF.

The chain has TRBV5-1 and TRBJ1-6; TRBD1 might be the D (5 bases). CDR3 length equals 13 residues. Germline CDR1 reads SGHRS; CDR2 reads YFSETQ. The germline V and J ends were trimmed by 5 bases and 9 bases, with 12 bases remaining between them. CDR3 residues: CASSGGSGSPLHF. The CDR3, as DNA: TGCGCCAGCAGTGGGGGTAGCGGTTCACCCCTCCACTTT. Full variable domain (missing parts from reference TRBV5-1 and TRBJ1-6): KAGVTQTPRYLIKTRGQQVTLSCSPISGHRSVSWYQQTPGQGLQFLFEYFSETQRNKGNFPGRFSGRQFSNSRSEMNVSTLELGDSALYLCASSGGSGSPLHFGNGTRLTVT.

The V and J genes are TRBV11-2 and TRBJ2-1, with unresolved D. The CDR3 totals 14 residues. The germline V gene encodes CDR1 SGHAT and CDR2 FQNNGV. The V end was cut by 5 bases, the J end by 0 bases, with 8 bases between. In nucleotides, the CDR3 is TGTGCCAGCAGCCCCACCAGCTCCTACAATGAGCAGTTCTTC. This sequence encodes CASSPTSSYNEQFF.

This sequence joins TRBV28 and TRBJ1-5; TRBD1 aligns across 8 bases. The CDR3 is 15 amino acids. Germline trimming cut 5 bases from V and 6 bases from J; bases unmatched to any gene: 9. Germline CDR1 and CDR2: MDHEN and SYDVKM. CDR3 amino acids: CASSGGSGGFQPQHF. As DNA, the CDR3 is TGTGCCAGCAGTGGTGGTTCAGGGGGCTTTCAGCCCCAGCATTTT.

The chain is built from TRBV15 and TRBJ2-1; D remains ambiguous. The CDR3 is made up of 17 amino acids. The germline V gene encodes CDR1 LNHNV and CDR2 YYDKDF (reference sequence). V lost 0 bases, J lost 1 base, and 13 bases lay in between. Here the CDR3 DNA reads TGTGCCACCAGCAGAGACCAACACAGCTGGTCCTACAATGAGCAGTTCTTC. Its protein product is CATSRDQHSWSYNEQFF.

V is TRBV3-1 (or the pseudogene TRBV3-2) and J is TRBJ1-4; 7 nucleotides align to TRBD1. Trimming removed 0 bases from V and 4 bases from J; junction bases left unmatched: 5. The CDR3 length is 16 residues. Germline CDR1 reads LGHDT; CDR2 reads YNNKEL (reference sequence). CDR3 residues: CASSQDRGGYNEKLFF. CDR3 nucleotide sequence: TGTGCCAGCAGCCAAGATCGAGGGGGCTATAATGAAAAACTGTTTTTT.